This T cell receptor (beta chain) was captured by sequencing in a study of cytomegalovirus exposure and HLA in healthy donors. The PCR used 60 Vbeta and 13 Jbeta primers. Only in-frame clones appear in the TCRdb table, and some are missing; sequencing was by immunoSEQ multiplex PCR. The sample includes around 150,000 clones, around 78% of them seen just once. This CDR3 region has 14 residues. The V end lost 3 bases, the J end lost 3 bases, and 10 bases lay between the germline ends. Per the germline V gene, CDR1 is SGDLS and CDR2 is YYNGEE. Study-wide results and caveats: Several of the most significant clusters appeared, in a later analysis, to be linked to common viral pathogens. When presence/absence was analysed, sequencing depth was taken to be roughly uniform across donors.

Note on this clone: The target antigen is unknown.

This TCR derives from a man aged 35 to 55 in good health and CMV-seronegative. The J gene is TRBJ1-5, the V gene TRBV9, with D perhaps TRBD1 (6 bases). Source material: PBMCs. This CDR3 reads CASSAGQHNQPQHF. The CDR3 bases are TGTGCCAGCAGCGCCGGACAGCACAATCAGCCCCAGCATTTT.